These 20 T cell receptor beta chains originate from one sample sequenced in a study of T cell responses to AZD1222 COVID-19 vaccine. Profiled with immunoSEQ multiplex PCR; TCRdb holds only in-frame clones, not every one. The sample contains approximately 110,000 clones, roughly nine tenths of which appear only once. This specimen was peripheral blood, taken on day 0 of AZD1222 vaccination. These receptors were collected from an adult in good health.

The CDR3, as DNA: TGTGCCAGCACGGGCCAAGGGGGAGTTCAGCCCCAGCATTTT. This translates into CASTGQGGVQPQHF. This chain uses TRBV6-6 with TRBJ1-5, with D possibly matching TRBD1 (6 bases). The V gene lost 7 bases and the J gene lost 6 bases, with 16 bases spanning the gap. The germline CDR1 and CDR2 sequences are MNHNY and SVGAGI (reference sequence). The CDR3 sequence is 14 residues long.

The chain employs TRBV3-1 (or the pseudogene TRBV3-2) and TRBJ2-5, with D maybe TRBD2 (6 bases). The length of the CDR3 is 17 residues. Trimming cost V 0 bases and J 5 bases, with 19 bases left between them. Germline-derived CDR1 and CDR2 are LGHDT and YNNKEL (reference sequence). The CDR3: CASSQDRPTRVWETQYF. Here the CDR3 DNA reads TGTGCCAGCAGCCAAGATCGTCCGACTAGGGTTTGGGAGACCCAGTACTTC.

This rearrangement joins TRBV19 to TRBJ2-7, with D uncertain. The germline gives CDR1 LNHDA, CDR2 SQIVND (reference sequence). V lost 9 bases and J lost 1, with 16 bases in between. CDR3 size: 14 residues. This chain's CDR3 is CASSEPGASYEQYF. CDR3 nucleotide sequence: TGTGCCAGCTCCGAGCCTGGAGCATCCTACGAGCAGTACTTC.

This chain uses TRBV10-2 with TRBJ1-2, with 10 bases lining up with TRBD1. The J segment lost 2 bases and the V segment lost 4 bases, leaving 1 base of the junction unmatched. The germline gives CDR1 WSHSY, CDR2 SAAADI. The CDR3 runs 14 residues. The CDR3 DNA is TGCGCCAGCAGTGGACAGGGGGCGAACTATGGCTACACCTTC. It translates to CASSGQGANYGYTF.

The chain uses TRBV7-8 and TRBJ1-2; D possibly corresponds to TRBD1 (5 bases). Trimming left V 0 bases short and J 8 bases short, with 19 bases between. Germline lookup yields CDR1 SGHVS and CDR2 FQNEAQ. CDR3 length equals 16 residues. In DNA, the CDR3 is TGTGCCAGCAGCTTAGCGCGAGTCGGCAGGGTATCGGGCTACACCTTC. Translating it yields CASSLARVGRVSGYTF.

This rearrangement joins TRBV10-3 to TRBJ1-2; 8 bases match TRBD1. This CDR3 region has 16 residues. Germline lookup yields CDR1 ENHRY and CDR2 SYGVKD. V lost 8 bases and J lost 0; bases outside the gene matches: 11. The CDR3 bases are TGTGCCATCGTACTTCAGGGGGCGGCTACTAACTATGGCTACACCTTC. Its translation: CAIVLQGAATNYGYTF.

This clone was seen only once. The chain is built from TRBV18 and TRBJ2-2; D not resolved. The germline V gene encodes CDR1 KGHSH and CDR2 LQKENI. The CDR3 length is 13 residues. The V gene lost 2 bases and the J gene lost 6 bases, with 7 bases spanning the gap. The CDR3 region is CASSPVLSGELFF. For the CDR3, the DNA is TGTGCCAGCTCACCAGTCCTCTCCGGGGAGCTGTTTTTT.

The CDR3 nucleotides read TGCGCCAGCAGTGAGTCTCGGGGAGCGAGCGTATCCTATGGCTACACCTTC. Amino acids: CASSESRGASVSYGYTF. The chain is built from TRBV10-2 and TRBJ1-2; D unclear. The CDR3 runs to 17 residues. Trimming took off 0 bases at V and 4 bases at J, with 18 bases between the two ends. CDR1 is WSHSY, CDR2 SAAADI, per germline.

This chain uses TRBV7-9 with TRBJ2-6; D perhaps matches TRBD1 (5 bases). The germline gives CDR1 SEHNR, CDR2 FQNEAQ (reference sequence). The V end lost 5 bases, the J end lost 0 bases, and 17 bases lay between the germline ends. The CDR3 contains 18 residues. CDR3: CASSPRRNRNSGANVLTF. The CDR3 DNA reads TGTGCCAGCAGCCCCCGAAGGAACAGGAACTCTGGGGCCAACGTCCTGACTTTC.

The chain combines TRBV27 with TRBJ1-5; D gene uncertain. Per the germline V gene, CDR1 is MNHEY and CDR2 is SMNVEV (reference sequence). The CDR3 has 15 amino acids. Deletions cut 2 bases from V and 1 base from J, with 9 bases between. This CDR3 is CASSLLGLSNQPQHF. The CDR3, as DNA: TGTGCCAGCAGTTTACTGGGCCTAAGCAATCAGCCCCAGCATTTT.

On this clone itself: The junction does not match germline at one end; this may be a read error. V usage is TRBV19 and J usage is TRBJ1-4; D is ambiguous. This CDR3 comprises 14 residues. Germline V gives CDR1 LNHDA, CDR2 SQIVND (reference sequence). CDR3 sequence (DNA): TGTGCCAGTAGGATAGGAACAACTAATGAAAAACTGTTTTTT. Its translation: CASRIGTTNEKLFF.

The genes are TRBV24-1 and TRBJ2-7; D gene uncertain. The CDR3 covers 13 residues. V gave up 3 bases and J gave up 9 bases, with 14 bases separating them. Germline assignment: CDR1 KGHDR and CDR2 SFDVKD. The CDR3 DNA follows: TGTGCCACCAGTGATGATGGCTGGCGTGGGCAGTACTTC. Translation gives CATSDDGWRGQYF.

This chain links TRBV14 with TRBJ1-1; D may be TRBD1 (5 bases). The V gene's germline CDR1 is SGHDN and CDR2 FVKESK. V was cut by 4 bases and J by 10 bases, with 16 bases left in between. This CDR3 region has 13 residues. The CDR3: CASSLGMGRGAFF. The CDR3 DNA is TGTGCCAGCAGCCTCGGTATGGGGCGCGGAGCTTTCTTT. Filled out from reference TRBV14 and TRBJ1-1, the complete variable domain reads EAGVTQFPSHSVIEKGQTVTLRCDPISGHDNLYWYRRVMGKEIKFLLHFVKESKQDESGMPNNRFLAERTGGTYSTLKVQPAELEDSGVYFCASSLGMGRGAFFGQGTRLTVV.

The rearrangement joins TRBV11-2 to TRBJ1-1; D is unresolved. In germline, CDR1 is SGHAT, CDR2 FQNNGV. Trimming cost V 1 base and J 0 bases, with 15 bases left between them. The CDR3 is 17 residues long. The CDR3 is CASSLAWVGLMNTEAFF. The DNA of the CDR3 is TGTGCCAGCAGCTTAGCTTGGGTAGGCCTGATGAACACTGAAGCTTTCTTT. The full variable domain, its missing parts supplied by reference TRBV11-2 and TRBJ1-1, is EAGVAQSPRYKIIEKRQSVAFWCNPISGHATLYWYQQILGQGPKLLIQFQNNGVVDDSQLPKDRFSAERLKGVDSTLKIQPAKLEDSAVYLCASSLAWVGLMNTEAFFGQGTRLTVV.

The rearrangement uses TRBV4-3 and TRBJ2-3; D possibly corresponds to TRBD1 (5 bases). The CDR3 covers 14 residues. The V gene's germline CDR1 is LGHNA and CDR2 YSLEER. The ends were cut back, 4 bases at V and 2 bases at J, with 10 bases in the middle. The CDR3 DNA is TGCGCCAGCAGCCCTCAAGGGGACACAGATACGCAGTATTTT. This codes for CASSPQGDTDTQYF.

The rearrangement joins TRBV7-6 to TRBJ2-3, with D possibly TRBD2 on 5 matching bases. The V end lost 1 base, the J end lost 0 bases, and 11 bases lay between the germline ends. Germline lookup yields CDR1 SGHVS and CDR2 FNYEAQ. This CDR3 is built from 16 residues. The CDR3 loop is CASSLGGGSSTDTQYF. For the CDR3, the DNA is TGTGCCAGCAGCTTAGGAGGCGGGTCTAGCACAGATACGCAGTATTTT.

The CDR3 nucleotides are TGTGCCAGCAGCCGTCCAGGATTGAACACTGAAGCTTTCTTT. This translates into CASSRPGLNTEAFF. This sequence joins TRBV7-2 and TRBJ1-1; D is uncertain. The V and J ends lost 5 bases and 0 bases respectively, with 10 bases between them. CDR1 is SGHTA, CDR2 FQGNSA, per germline. This CDR3 comprises 14 residues.

The V and J genes are TRBV27 and TRBJ2-7; 9 nucleotides match TRBD2. Germline lookup yields CDR1 MNHEY and CDR2 SMNVEV (reference sequence). This CDR3 has 16 residues. Germline trimming cut 4 bases from V and 5 bases from J; bases unmatched to any gene: 12. The chain's CDR3 is CASSSSPGLAIDEQYF. The CDR3, as DNA: TGTGCCAGCAGTTCGTCCCCGGGACTAGCAATCGACGAGCAGTACTTC.

The gene calls are TRBV27 and TRBJ1-1, with 11 bases fitting TRBD1. Germline CDR1 MNHEY, CDR2 SMNVEV (reference sequence). Trimming removed 6 bases from V and 2 bases from J; junction bases left unmatched: 11. This CDR3 spans 17 amino acids. CDR3: CASSPWGTGGPNTEAFF. The CDR3 bases are TGTGCCAGCAGCCCGTGGGGGACAGGGGGTCCCAACACTGAAGCTTTCTTT.

This sequence joins TRBV6-6 and TRBJ2-3; 9 bases are shared with TRBD1. Germline CDR1 and CDR2: MNHNY and SVGAGI (reference sequence). This CDR3 has 15 amino acids. The V gene end was trimmed by 0 bases and the J gene end by 3 bases; junction bases not matched to a gene: 1. CDR3 nucleotide sequence: TGTGCCAGCAGTTACTCGGGACAGGGAACAGATACGCAGTATTTT. Its protein product is CASSYSGQGTDTQYF.